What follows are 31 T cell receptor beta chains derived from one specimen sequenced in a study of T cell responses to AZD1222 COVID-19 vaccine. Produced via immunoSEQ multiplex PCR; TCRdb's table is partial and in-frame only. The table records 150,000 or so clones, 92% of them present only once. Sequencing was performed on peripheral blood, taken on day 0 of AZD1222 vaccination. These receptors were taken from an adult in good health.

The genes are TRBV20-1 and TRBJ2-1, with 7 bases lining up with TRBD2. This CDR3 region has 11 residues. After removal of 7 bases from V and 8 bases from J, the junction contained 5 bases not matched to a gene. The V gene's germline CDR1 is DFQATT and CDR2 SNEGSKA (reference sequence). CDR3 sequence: CSVTSFDEQFF. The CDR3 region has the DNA TGCAGTGTGACTAGCTTCGATGAGCAGTTCTTC.

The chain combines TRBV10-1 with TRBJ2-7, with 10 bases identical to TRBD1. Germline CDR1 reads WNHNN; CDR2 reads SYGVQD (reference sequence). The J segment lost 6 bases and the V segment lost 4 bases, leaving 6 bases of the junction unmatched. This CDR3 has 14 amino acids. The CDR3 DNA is TGCGCCAGCAGTGCCGGACAGGGGGGATCCGAGCAGTACTTC. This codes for CASSAGQGGSEQYF.

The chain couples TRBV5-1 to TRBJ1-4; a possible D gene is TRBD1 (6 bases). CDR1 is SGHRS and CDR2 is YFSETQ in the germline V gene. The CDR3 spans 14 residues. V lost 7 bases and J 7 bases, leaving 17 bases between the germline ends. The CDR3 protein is CASGADTRGEKLFF. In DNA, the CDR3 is TGCGCCAGCGGCGCCGACACCAGGGGTGAAAAACTGTTTTTT.

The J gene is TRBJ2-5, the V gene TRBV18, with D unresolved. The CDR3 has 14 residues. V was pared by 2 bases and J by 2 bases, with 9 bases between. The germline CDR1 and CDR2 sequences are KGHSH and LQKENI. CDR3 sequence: CASSPSTDQETQYF. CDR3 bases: TGTGCCAGCTCACCATCTACAGATCAAGAGACCCAGTACTTC.

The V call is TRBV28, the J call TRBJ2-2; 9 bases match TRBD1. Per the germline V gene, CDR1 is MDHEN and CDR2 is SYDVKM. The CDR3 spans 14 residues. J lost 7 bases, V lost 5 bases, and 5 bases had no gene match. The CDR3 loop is CASSRQGGDGELFF. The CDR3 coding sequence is TGTGCCAGCAGTCGACAGGGGGGTGACGGGGAGCTGTTTTTT.

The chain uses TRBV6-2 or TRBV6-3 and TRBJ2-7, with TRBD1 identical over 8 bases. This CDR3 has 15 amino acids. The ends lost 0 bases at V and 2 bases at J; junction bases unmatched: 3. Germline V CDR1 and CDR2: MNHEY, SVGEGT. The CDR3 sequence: CASSYSRTGTYEQYF. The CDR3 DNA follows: TGTGCCAGCAGTTACTCAAGGACAGGGACCTACGAGCAGTACTTC.

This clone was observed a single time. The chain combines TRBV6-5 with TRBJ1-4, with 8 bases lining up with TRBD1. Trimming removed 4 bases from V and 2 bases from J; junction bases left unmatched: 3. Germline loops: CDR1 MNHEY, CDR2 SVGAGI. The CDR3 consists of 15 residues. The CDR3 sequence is CASSSRTGTNEKLFF. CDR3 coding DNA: TGTGCCAGCAGTTCTCGGACAGGGACTAATGAAAAACTGTTTTTT.

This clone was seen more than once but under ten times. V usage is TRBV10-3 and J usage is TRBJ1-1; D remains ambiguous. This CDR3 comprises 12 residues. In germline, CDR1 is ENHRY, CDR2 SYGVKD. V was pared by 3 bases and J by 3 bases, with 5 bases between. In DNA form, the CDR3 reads TGTGCCATCAGTGACCGTTACACTGAAGCTTTCTTT. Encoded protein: CAISDRYTEAFF.

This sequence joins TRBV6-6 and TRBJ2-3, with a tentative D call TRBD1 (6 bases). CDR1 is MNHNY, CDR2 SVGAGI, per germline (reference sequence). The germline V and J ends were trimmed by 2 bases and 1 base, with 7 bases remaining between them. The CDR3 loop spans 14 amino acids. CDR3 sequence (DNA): TGTGCCAGCAGTTACCCAGGGGGCACAGATACGCAGTATTTT. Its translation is CASSYPGGTDTQYF.

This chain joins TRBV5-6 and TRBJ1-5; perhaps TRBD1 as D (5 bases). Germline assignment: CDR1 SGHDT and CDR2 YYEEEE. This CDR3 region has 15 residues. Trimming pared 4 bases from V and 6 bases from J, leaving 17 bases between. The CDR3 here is CASSERQGLIQPQHF. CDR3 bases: TGTGCCAGCAGCGAACGTCAGGGATTGATTCAGCCCCAGCATTTT.

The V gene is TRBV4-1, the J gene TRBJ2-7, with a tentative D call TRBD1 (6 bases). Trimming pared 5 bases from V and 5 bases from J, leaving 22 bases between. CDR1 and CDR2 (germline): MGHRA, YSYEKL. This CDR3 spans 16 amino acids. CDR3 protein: CASSARTAQFVDEQYF. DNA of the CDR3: TGCGCCAGCAGCGCGCGGACAGCTCAATTTGTAGACGAGCAGTACTTC.

Here the CDR3 reads CASSIDLGRSRTYEQYF. Here the CDR3 DNA reads TGTGCCAGTAGTATAGATTTGGGCAGGTCGAGAACCTACGAGCAGTACTTC. The gene calls are TRBV19 and TRBJ2-7, with unresolved D. The CDR3 spans 17 residues. V was clipped by 0 bases and J by 2 bases, with 17 bases between them. Germline V gives CDR1 LNHDA, CDR2 SQIVND (reference sequence).

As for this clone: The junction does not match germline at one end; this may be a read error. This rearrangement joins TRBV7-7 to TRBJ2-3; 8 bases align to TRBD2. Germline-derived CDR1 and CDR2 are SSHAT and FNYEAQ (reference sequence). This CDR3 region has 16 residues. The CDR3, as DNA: TGTGCTAGCAGCTTACGCGGGGGGCGAGGCACAGATACGCAGTATTTT. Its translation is CASSLRGGRGTDTQYF.

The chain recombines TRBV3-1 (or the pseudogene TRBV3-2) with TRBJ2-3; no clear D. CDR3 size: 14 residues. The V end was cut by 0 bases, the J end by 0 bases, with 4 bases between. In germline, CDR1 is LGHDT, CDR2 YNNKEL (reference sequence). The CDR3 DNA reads TGTGCCAGCAGCCAAGATCGGAGCACAGATACGCAGTATTTT. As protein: CASSQDRSTDTQYF.

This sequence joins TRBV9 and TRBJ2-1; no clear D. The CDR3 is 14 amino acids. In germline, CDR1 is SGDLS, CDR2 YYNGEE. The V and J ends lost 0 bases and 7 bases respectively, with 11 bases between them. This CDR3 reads CASSVDWVFNEQFF. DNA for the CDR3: TGTGCCAGCAGCGTAGACTGGGTATTTAATGAGCAGTTCTTC. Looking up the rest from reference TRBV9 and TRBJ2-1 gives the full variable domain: DSGVTQTPKHLITATGQRVTLRCSPRSGDLSVYWYQQSLDQGLQFLIQYYNGEERAKGNILERFSAQQFPDLHSELNLSSLELGDSALYFCASSVDWVFNEQFFGPGTRLTVL.

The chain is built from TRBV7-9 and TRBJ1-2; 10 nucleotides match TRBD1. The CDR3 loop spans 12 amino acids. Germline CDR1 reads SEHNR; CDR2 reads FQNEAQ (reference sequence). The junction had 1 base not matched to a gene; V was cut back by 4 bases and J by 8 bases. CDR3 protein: CASSSDRGGYTF. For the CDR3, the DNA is TGTGCCAGCAGCTCGGACAGGGGGGGCTACACCTTC.

In DNA form, the CDR3 reads TGTGCCAGCTCACCACCGACAGTCTATAGCAATCAGCCCCAGCATTTT. Translating gives CASSPPTVYSNQPQHF. J is TRBJ1-5 and V is TRBV18, with D perhaps matching TRBD1 (5 bases). CDR3 size: 16 residues. Deletions cut 0 bases from V and 0 bases from J, with 9 bases between. Germline CDR1 KGHSH, CDR2 LQKENI.

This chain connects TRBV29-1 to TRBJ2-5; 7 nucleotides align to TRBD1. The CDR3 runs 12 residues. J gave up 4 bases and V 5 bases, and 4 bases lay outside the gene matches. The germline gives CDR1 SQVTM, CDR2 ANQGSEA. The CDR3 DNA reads TGCAGCGTTTTTACAGGGGCAGAGACCCAGTACTTC. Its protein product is CSVFTGAETQYF.

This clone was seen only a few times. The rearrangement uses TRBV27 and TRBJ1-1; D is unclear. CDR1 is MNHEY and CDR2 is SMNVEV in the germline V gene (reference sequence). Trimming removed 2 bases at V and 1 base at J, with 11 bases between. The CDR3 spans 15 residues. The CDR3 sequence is CASSLSLTANTEAFF. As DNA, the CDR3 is TGTGCCAGCAGTTTAAGTTTGACGGCGAACACTGAAGCTTTCTTT.

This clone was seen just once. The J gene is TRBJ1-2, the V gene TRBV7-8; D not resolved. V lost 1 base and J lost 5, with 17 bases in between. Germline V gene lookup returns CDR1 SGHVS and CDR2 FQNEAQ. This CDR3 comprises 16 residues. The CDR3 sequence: CASSLVVRSRVYGYTF. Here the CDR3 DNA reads TGTGCCAGCAGCTTAGTCGTCAGGTCCCGGGTGTATGGCTACACCTTC.

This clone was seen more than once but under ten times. As DNA, the CDR3 is TGTGCCAGCAGTGGTGGAAGTCATAGCACAGATACGCAGTATTTT. It translates to CASSGGSHSTDTQYF. The chain has TRBV2 and TRBJ2-3; D gene uncertain. Trimming removed 4 bases at V and 0 bases at J, with 11 bases between. The CDR3 covers 15 residues. Germline CDR1 is SNHLY and CDR2 is FYNNEI.

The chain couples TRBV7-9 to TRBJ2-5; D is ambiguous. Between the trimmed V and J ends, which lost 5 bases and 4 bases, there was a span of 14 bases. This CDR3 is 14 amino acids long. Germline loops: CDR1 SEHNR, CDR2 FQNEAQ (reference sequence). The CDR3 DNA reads TGTGCCAGCAGCGCCCCGGGCCTTCGAGAGACCCAGTACTTC. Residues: CASSAPGLRETQYF.

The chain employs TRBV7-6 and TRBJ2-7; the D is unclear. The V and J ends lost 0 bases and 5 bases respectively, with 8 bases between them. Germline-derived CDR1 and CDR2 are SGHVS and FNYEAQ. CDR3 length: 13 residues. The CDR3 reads CASSLAHQNEQYF. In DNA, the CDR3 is TGTGCCAGCAGCTTAGCGCACCAGAACGAGCAGTACTTC.

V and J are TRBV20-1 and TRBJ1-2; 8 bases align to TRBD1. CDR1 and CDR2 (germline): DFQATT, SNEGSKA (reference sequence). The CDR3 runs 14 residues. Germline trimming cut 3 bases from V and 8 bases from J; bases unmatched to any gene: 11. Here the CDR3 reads CSASAGQATAGYTF. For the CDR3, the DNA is TGCAGTGCTAGTGCGGGACAGGCCACCGCCGGCTACACCTTC.

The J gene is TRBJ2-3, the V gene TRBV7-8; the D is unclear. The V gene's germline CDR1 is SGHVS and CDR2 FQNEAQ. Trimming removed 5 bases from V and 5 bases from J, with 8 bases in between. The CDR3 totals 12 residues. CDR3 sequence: CASSPSGDTQYF. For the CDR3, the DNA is TGTGCCAGCAGCCCATCCGGAGATACGCAGTATTTT.

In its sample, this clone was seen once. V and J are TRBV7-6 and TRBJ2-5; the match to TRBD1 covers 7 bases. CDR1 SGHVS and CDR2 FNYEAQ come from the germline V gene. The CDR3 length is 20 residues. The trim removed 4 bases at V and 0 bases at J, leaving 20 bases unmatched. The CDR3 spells CASSSPLLGTDFSYQETQYF. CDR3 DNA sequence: TGTGCCAGCAGCTCCCCTTTACTGGGGACAGATTTTTCGTACCAAGAGACCCAGTACTTC.

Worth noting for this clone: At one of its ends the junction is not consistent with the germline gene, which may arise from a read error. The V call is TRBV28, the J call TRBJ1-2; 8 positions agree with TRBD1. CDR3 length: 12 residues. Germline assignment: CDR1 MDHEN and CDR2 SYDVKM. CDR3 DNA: TGTGCCAGCAGGCAGGGGGGACAGGTTCAATTCTTC. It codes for CASRQGGQVQFF.

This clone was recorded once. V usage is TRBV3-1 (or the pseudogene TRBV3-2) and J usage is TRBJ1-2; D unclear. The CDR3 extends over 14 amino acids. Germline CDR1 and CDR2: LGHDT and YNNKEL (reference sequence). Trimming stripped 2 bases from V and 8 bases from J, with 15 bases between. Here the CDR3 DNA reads TGTGCCAGCAGCCAATTGGCCCCCACGGGCGGCTACACCTTC. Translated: CASSQLAPTGGYTF.

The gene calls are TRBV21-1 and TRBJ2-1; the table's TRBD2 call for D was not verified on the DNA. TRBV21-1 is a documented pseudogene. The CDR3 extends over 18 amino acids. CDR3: CASSPQGARGRSSNEQFF. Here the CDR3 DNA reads TGTGCCAGCAGCCCGCAGGGAGCGCGGGGCCGGAGTAGCAATGAGCAGTTCTTC.

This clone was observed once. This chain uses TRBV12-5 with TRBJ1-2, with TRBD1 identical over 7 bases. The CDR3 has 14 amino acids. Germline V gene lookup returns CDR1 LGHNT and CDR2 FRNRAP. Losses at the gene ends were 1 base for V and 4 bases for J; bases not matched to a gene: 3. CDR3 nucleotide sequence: TGTGCTAGTGGTTTGGAAGGGGGCGGCTATGGCTACACCTTC. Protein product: CASGLEGGGYGYTF.

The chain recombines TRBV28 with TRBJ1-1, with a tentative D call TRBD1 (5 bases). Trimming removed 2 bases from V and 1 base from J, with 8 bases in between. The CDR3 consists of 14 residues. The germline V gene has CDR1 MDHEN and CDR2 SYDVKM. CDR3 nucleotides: TGTGCCAGCAGTTTAGTAGGGGAGAACACTGAAGCTTTCTTT. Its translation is CASSLVGENTEAFF.